This T cell receptor (beta chain) stems from a study of T-cell reconstitution after alpha-beta-depleted transplantation in children. General study results and limits: Roughly two months post-transplant, alpha-beta T cells reportedly originated from several hundred graft clones that had expanded. Among T cells one year after transplant, newly produced cells accounted for most counts and diversity.

This clonotype was seen a few times. What it recognizes is unknown. CDR1 and CDR2 (germline): MRHNA, SNTAGT. Trimming shortened V by 5 bases and J by 0 bases, and 5 bases separated the two germline ends. The CDR3 is 14 amino acids. TCRbeta library construction was performed incorporating unique molecular identifiers. TCRdb ran MiXCR on the PCR reads and lists one entry per CDR3 protein. The sample contains around 700,000 distinct CDR3 sequences, roughly 13% of which appear only once. This chain links TRBV6-4 with TRBJ2-6; D ambiguous. This sequence originates from a girl between 2 and 10 years old with congenital amegakaryocytic thrombocytopenia, due to receive a stem cell transplant. The material sequenced was PBMCs, taken before TCRalphabeta/CD19-depleted stem cell transplant. The CDR3 loop is CASSPASGANVLTF. The CDR3 DNA sequence: TGTGCCAGCAGTCCTGCCTCTGGGGCCAACGTCCTGACTTTC.